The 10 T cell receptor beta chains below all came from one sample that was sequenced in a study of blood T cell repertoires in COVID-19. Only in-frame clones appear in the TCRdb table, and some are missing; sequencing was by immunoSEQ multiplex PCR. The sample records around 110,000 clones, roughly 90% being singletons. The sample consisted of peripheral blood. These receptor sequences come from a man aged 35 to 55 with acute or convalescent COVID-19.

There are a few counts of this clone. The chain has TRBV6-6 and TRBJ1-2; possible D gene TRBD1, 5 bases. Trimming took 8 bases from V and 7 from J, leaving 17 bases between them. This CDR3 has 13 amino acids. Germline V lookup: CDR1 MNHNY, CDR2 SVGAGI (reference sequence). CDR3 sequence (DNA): TGTGCCAGCTCCCTCGGGGGGGAGCGTGGCTACACCTTC. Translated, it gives CASSLGGERGYTF.

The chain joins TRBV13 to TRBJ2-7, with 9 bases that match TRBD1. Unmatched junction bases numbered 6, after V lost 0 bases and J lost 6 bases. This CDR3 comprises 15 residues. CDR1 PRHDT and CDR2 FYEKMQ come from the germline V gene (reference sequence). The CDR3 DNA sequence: TGTGCCAGCAGCTTAGGACAGGGGGCGTGGGGCGAGCAGTACTTC. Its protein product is CASSLGQGAWGEQYF.

The CDR3 sequence: CASSLGLSGVGELFF. CDR3 sequence (DNA): TGTGCCAGCAGCTTAGGGTTATCCGGGGTCGGGGAGCTGTTTTTT. The rearrangement uses TRBV7-8 and TRBJ2-2; maybe TRBD2 (5 bases). The V end lost 1 base, the J end lost 7 bases, and 13 bases lay between the germline ends. Germline V gene lookup returns CDR1 SGHVS and CDR2 FQNEAQ. This CDR3 is 15 amino acids long.

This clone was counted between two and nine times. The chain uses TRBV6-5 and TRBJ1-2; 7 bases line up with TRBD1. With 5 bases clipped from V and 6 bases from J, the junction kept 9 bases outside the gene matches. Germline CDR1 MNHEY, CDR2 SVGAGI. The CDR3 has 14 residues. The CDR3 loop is CASSTTTGRHGYTF. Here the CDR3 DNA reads TGTGCCAGCAGTACGACGACAGGGCGGCATGGCTACACCTTC.

The CDR3 reads CASSLARGSGQETQYF. DNA for the CDR3: TGCGCCAGCAGCTTGGCAAGGGGTTCCGGGCAAGAGACCCAGTACTTC. The chain couples TRBV5-1 to TRBJ2-5; perhaps TRBD1 as D (5 bases). V dropped 0 bases and J dropped 2 bases, with 14 bases sitting between them. The CDR3 is made up of 16 amino acids. Per germline, CDR1 SGHRS and CDR2 YFSETQ.

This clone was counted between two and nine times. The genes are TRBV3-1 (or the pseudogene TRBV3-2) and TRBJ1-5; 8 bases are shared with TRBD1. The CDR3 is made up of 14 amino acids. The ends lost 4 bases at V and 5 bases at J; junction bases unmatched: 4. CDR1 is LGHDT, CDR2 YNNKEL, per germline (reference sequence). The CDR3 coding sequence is TGTGCCAGCAGCCTACGACAGGGGCATCAGCCCCAGCATTTT. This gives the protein CASSLRQGHQPQHF.

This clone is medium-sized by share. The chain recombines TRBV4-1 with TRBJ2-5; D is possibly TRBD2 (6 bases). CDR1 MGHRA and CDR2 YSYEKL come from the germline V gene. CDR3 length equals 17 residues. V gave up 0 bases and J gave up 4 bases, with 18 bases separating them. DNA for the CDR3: TGCGCCAGCAGCCAAGACCTGGAGCTAGCGTCCGGAGAGACCCAGTACTTC. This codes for CASSQDLELASGETQYF.

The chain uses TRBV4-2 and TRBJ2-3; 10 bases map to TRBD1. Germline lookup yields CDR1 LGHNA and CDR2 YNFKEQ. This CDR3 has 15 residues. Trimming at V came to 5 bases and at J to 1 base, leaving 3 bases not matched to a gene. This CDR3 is CASSDGTGGTDTQYF. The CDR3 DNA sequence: TGTGCCAGCAGCGACGGGACAGGGGGCACAGATACGCAGTATTTT.

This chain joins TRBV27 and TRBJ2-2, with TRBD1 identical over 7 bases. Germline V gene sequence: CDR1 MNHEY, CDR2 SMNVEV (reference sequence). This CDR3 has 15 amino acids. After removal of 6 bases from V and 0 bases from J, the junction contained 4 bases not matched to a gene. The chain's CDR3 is CASRAGTANTGELFF. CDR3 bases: TGTGCCAGCAGGGCTGGGACAGCGAACACCGGGGAGCTGTTTTTT.

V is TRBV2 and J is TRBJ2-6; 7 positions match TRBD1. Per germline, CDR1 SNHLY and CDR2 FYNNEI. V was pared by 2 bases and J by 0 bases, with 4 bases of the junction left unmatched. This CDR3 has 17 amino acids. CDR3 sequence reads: CASSERDRNSGANVLTF. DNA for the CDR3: TGTGCCAGCAGTGAAAGGGACAGAAACTCTGGGGCCAACGTCCTGACTTTC.